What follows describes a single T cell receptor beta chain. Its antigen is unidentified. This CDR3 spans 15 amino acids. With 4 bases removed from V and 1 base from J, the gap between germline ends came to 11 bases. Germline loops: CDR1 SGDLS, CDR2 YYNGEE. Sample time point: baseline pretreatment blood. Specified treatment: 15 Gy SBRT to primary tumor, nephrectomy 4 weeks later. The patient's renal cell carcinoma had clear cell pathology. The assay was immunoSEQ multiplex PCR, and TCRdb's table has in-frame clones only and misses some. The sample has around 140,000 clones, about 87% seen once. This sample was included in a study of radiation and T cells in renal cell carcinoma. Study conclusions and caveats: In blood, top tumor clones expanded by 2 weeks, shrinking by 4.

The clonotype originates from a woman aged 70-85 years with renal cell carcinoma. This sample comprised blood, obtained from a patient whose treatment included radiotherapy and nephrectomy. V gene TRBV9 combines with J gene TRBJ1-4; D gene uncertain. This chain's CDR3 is CASSFRTGTNEKLFF. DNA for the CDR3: TGTGCCAGCAGCTTCCGGACCGGAACTAATGAAAAACTGTTTTTT.